One sample yielded the 17 T cell receptor beta chains listed below, sequenced in a study of control samples from healthy donors and cancer patients. Here immunoSEQ multiplex PCR was the method, and the copy in TCRdb shows in-frame clones only, minus some. This sample has about 20,000 clones; roughly 89% occur once, and the top ten carry 25% to 40%. The sequenced sample consisted of PBMCs. The receptors derive from a man in his sixties with head and neck cancer.

This clone was seen just once. This rearrangement joins TRBV18 to TRBJ2-1; TRBD2 agrees at 12 bases. In germline, CDR1 is KGHSH, CDR2 LQKENI. The CDR3 loop spans 18 amino acids. Unmatched junction bases numbered 9, after V lost 2 bases and J lost 4 bases. The DNA of the CDR3 is TGTGCCAGCTCACCAAGTTCTAGCGGGGGGGCAAAGTACAATGAGCAGTTCTTC. It encodes CASSPSSSGGAKYNEQFF.

This rearrangement joins TRBV27 to TRBJ2-1, with D possibly being TRBD1 (6 bases). Germline assignment: CDR1 MNHEY and CDR2 SMNVEV (reference sequence). This CDR3 contains 15 residues. Trimming took 4 bases from V and 10 from J, leaving 20 bases between them. The CDR3 loop is CASSSRQGQRGEQFF. The CDR3 DNA reads as TGTGCCAGCAGTTCCCGGCAGGGGCAACGGGGCGAGCAGTTCTTC.

This chain links TRBV3-1 (or the pseudogene TRBV3-2) with TRBJ2-1; 13 bases fit TRBD2. The CDR3 length is 16 residues. The V gene end was trimmed by 4 bases and the J gene end by 8 bases; junction bases not matched to a gene: 8. Germline CDR1 is LGHDT and CDR2 is YNNKEL (reference sequence). The CDR3 coding sequence is TGTGCCAGCAGCCCGACTAGCGGGGGGAGGTCGCATGAGCAGTTCTTC. Its protein product is CASSPTSGGRSHEQFF.

The chain is built from TRBV6-5 and TRBJ2-3; unclear D gene. The germline gives CDR1 MNHEY, CDR2 SVGAGI. The germline V and J ends were trimmed by 0 bases and 1 base, with 5 bases remaining between them. The CDR3 has 14 amino acids. The CDR3 bases are TGTGCCAGCAGTTACTCGAAAGGCACAGATACGCAGTATTTT. Translated, it gives CASSYSKGTDTQYF.

The chain couples TRBV27 to TRBJ2-3, with 9 bases aligning to TRBD1. Germline CDR1 is MNHEY and CDR2 is SMNVEV (reference sequence). There are 15 residues in the CDR3. V trimming: 5 bases; J trimming: 6 bases; junction bases outside the gene matches: 9. CDR3 sequence: CASSPSRTGVDTQYF. The CDR3 nucleotides read TGTGCCAGCAGTCCTTCCCGGACAGGGGTTGATACGCAGTATTTT.

Turning to this clone: One end of the junction fails to match germline, which may point to a read error. V and J are TRBV11-2 and TRBJ2-3; D may be TRBD2 (5 bases). CDR1 is SGHAT and CDR2 is FQNNGV in the germline V gene. The CDR3 covers 15 residues. DNA for the CDR3: TGTACCAGCAGCTTAGTACGGACTAGCACAGATACGCAGTATTTT. Translated, it gives CTSSLVRTSTDTQYF.

This clone has only one observation. This chain joins TRBV7-3 and TRBJ1-1; D gene uncertain. Trimming left V 0 bases short and J 4 bases short, with 6 bases between. The CDR3 has 13 residues. Per germline, CDR1 SGHTA and CDR2 FQGTGA. The CDR3 coding sequence is TGTGCCAGCAGCTTAACCGGTAGCACTGAAGCTTTCTTT. Amino acids: CASSLTGSTEAFF. Drawing the rest from reference TRBV7-3 and TRBJ1-1, the complete variable domain is GAGVSQTPSNKVTEKGKYVELRCDPISGHTALYWYRQSLGQGPEFLIYFQGTGAADDSGLPNDRFFAVRPEGSVSTLKIQRTERGDSAVYLCASSLTGSTEAFFGQGTRLTVV.

The genes are TRBV10-1 and TRBJ2-2, with 14 bases matching TRBD2. The CDR3 is 20 residues long. V shed 3 bases and J 3 bases; nucleotides not matched to a gene: 12. Germline V gene sequence: CDR1 WNHNN, CDR2 SYGVQD (reference sequence). The CDR3 loop is CASSEKDPRGLAGDTGELFF. CDR3 DNA: TGCGCCAGCAGTGAAAAGGATCCAAGGGGACTAGCGGGGGACACCGGGGAGCTGTTTTTT.

This clone occurred once. This CDR3 is CASSVFSSVSEQYF. CDR3 coding DNA: TGTGCCAGCAGTGTGTTTTCTAGTGTAAGCGAGCAGTACTTC. The gene calls are TRBV2 and TRBJ2-7; D ambiguous. The V gene lost 4 bases and the J gene lost 6 bases, with 16 bases spanning the gap. The CDR3 totals 14 residues. Germline-derived CDR1 and CDR2 are SNHLY and FYNNEI.

V gene TRBV24-1 combines with J gene TRBJ2-1, with a tentative D call TRBD2 (5 bases). Germline V gene data show CDR1 as KGHDR and CDR2 as SFDVKD. CDR3 length: 13 amino acids. With 12 bases removed from V and 4 bases from J, the gap between germline ends came to 15 bases. The CDR3 sequence is CAVSSTSYNEQFF. The DNA for the CDR3 is TGTGCCGTTTCTAGCACAAGTTACAATGAGCAGTTCTTC.

The chain has TRBV19 and TRBJ2-7; TRBD2 agrees at 10 bases. V lost 11 bases and J lost 4; bases outside the gene matches: 11. The CDR3 sequence is 14 residues long. CDR1 is LNHDA, CDR2 SQIVND, per germline (reference sequence). CDR3 residues: CASQRVAGGYEQYF. The DNA for the CDR3 is TGTGCCTCCCAGCGGGTAGCGGGGGGATACGAGCAGTACTTC.

A few counts support this clone. J is TRBJ1-5 and V is TRBV15; 7 nucleotides agree with TRBD1. With V trimmed by 4 bases and J by 5 bases, 14 bases remained unmatched. CDR1 and CDR2 (germline): LNHNV, YYDKDF (reference sequence). This CDR3 spans 17 amino acids. DNA of the CDR3: TGTGCCACCAGCATCGAAAGAGCGGGACAGAGGTATCAGCCCCAGCATTTT. This codes for CATSIERAGQRYQPQHF.

This sequence joins TRBV19 and TRBJ2-1; D perhaps matches TRBD1 (5 bases). CDR3 size: 12 residues. Germline CDR1 LNHDA, CDR2 SQIVND (reference sequence). Trimming removed 8 bases from V and 5 bases from J, with 10 bases in between. CDR3 DNA: TGTGCCAGTCGCACAGGCAACAATGAGCAGTTCTTC. This translates into CASRTGNNEQFF.

The V gene is TRBV11-3, the J gene TRBJ1-1; D uncertain. The V gene's germline CDR1 is SGHNT and CDR2 YENEEA. This CDR3 contains 15 residues. Trimming cost V 5 bases and J 0 bases, with 13 bases left between them. The CDR3 DNA is TGTGCCAGCAGCGCATCGGGAGGAATGAACACTGAAGCTTTCTTT. Translated, it gives CASSASGGMNTEAFF.

CDR3 DNA: TGTGCCAGCTCACCCAGCGGGACAGTGAACACTGAAGCTTTCTTT. It is translated as CASSPSGTVNTEAFF. This chain links TRBV18 with TRBJ1-1; 7 bases match TRBD1. CDR3 length: 15 residues. Trimming at V came to 3 bases and at J to 0 bases, leaving 4 bases not matched to a gene. Germline V gene sequence: CDR1 KGHSH, CDR2 LQKENI.

The chain carries TRBV6-5 and TRBJ2-5; D is unresolved. CDR3 length: 13 amino acids. Trimming removed 0 bases from V and 5 bases from J, with 7 bases in between. Looked up from germline, CDR1 is MNHEY and CDR2 is SVGAGI. The CDR3 region is CASSYSDGETQYF. In DNA, the CDR3 is TGTGCCAGCAGTTACTCGGATGGGGAGACCCAGTACTTC.

The chain couples TRBV3-1 (or the pseudogene TRBV3-2) to TRBJ2-7; D is unresolved. The germline V and J ends were trimmed by 4 bases and 5 bases, with 6 bases remaining between them. CDR1 is LGHDT and CDR2 is YNNKEL in the germline V gene (reference sequence). CDR3 length equals 11 residues. In DNA form, the CDR3 reads TGTGCCAGCAGCCCAGGAAACGAGCAGTACTTC. This codes for CASSPGNEQYF.